Following are 26 T cell receptor beta chains from one sample sequenced in a study of blood T cells in healthy people across ages. The use of a sample-barcoded 5' primer and a J-beta primer mix characterized a second PCR of about 7 to 12 cycles. TCRdb reprocessed the 5' RACE reads via MiXCR and lists one record per CDR3 protein. Counted here are under 1,100,000 distinct CDR3 sequences, approximately 26% occurring once; the ten biggest clones make up around 0.7%. These sequences were also reported in another study, on T cells of mothers and their children.

The sequenced material came from blood. All receptors derive from a girl aged 2-10 years in good health.

The CDR3 loop reads CASSLIPGRDTFF. The CDR3 bases are TGTGCCAGCAGTTTAATCCCCGGCCGGGATACCTTCTTC. This chain joins TRBV28 and TRBJ2-1, with D tentatively TRBD2 (5 bases). Germline lookup yields CDR1 MDHEN and CDR2 SYDVKM. The CDR3 covers 13 residues. Trimming cost V 2 bases and J 16 bases, with 18 bases left between them.

There are a few counts of this clonotype. The genes are TRBV7-8 and TRBJ2-3; D is ambiguous. The CDR3 runs 16 residues. The ends were cut back, 1 base at V and 1 base at J, with 12 bases in the middle. Germline lookup yields CDR1 SGHVS and CDR2 FQNEAQ. As DNA, the CDR3 is TGTGCCAGCAGCTTAGGGTGGATCGAACGCACAGATACGCAGTATTTT. Translation gives CASSLGWIERTDTQYF.

The chain links TRBV11-1 to TRBJ2-5; weak D call: TRBD2 (5 bases). CDR3 size: 17 residues. Germline V lookup: CDR1 SGHAT, CDR2 FQDESV (reference sequence). The V gene lost 2 bases and the J gene lost 1 base, with 17 bases spanning the gap. This CDR3 reads CASSLSPAVALQETQYF. CDR3 DNA sequence: TGTGCCAGCAGCTTATCACCGGCAGTAGCGCTCCAAGAGACCCAGTACTTC. Drawing the rest from reference TRBV11-1 and TRBJ2-5, the complete variable domain is EAEVAQSPRYKITEKSQAVAFWCDPISGHATLYWYRQILGQGPELLVQFQDESVVDDSQLPKDRFSAERLKGVDSTLKIQPAELGDSAMYLCASSLSPAVALQETQYFGPGTRLLVL.

The rearrangement uses TRBV24-1 and TRBJ2-1; 12 bases align to TRBD2. Germline loops: CDR1 KGHDR, CDR2 SFDVKD. This CDR3 spans 15 amino acids. V lost 3 bases to trimming and J lost 8 bases; unmatched junction nucleotides: 4. The CDR3 DNA sequence: TGTGCCACCAGTGATGCGACTAGCGGGAGTTATGAGCAGTTCTTC. It is translated as CATSDATSGSYEQFF.

This clonotype was seen only a few times. The chain uses TRBV6-2 or TRBV6-3 and TRBJ2-5; no clear D. The J call may be mistaken, given a closer DNA end match to TRBJ2-7. The V gene's germline CDR1 is MNHEY and CDR2 SVGEGT. The CDR3 consists of 12 residues. The CDR3 DNA reads as TGTGCCAGCAGCGGGTCTACTTACGAGCAGTACTTC. It is translated as CASSGSTYEQYF.

The chain links TRBV25-1 to TRBJ1-1; D gene unclear. Per the germline V gene, CDR1 is MGHDK and CDR2 is SYGVNS. The CDR3 loop spans 20 amino acids. The V and J ends lost 8 bases and 0 bases respectively, with 31 bases between them. CDR3 protein: CASLRTEPSRSKKMNTEAFF. The CDR3 DNA sequence: TGTGCCAGCCTCCGTACCGAACCGTCCAGAAGTAAGAAAATGAACACTGAAGCTTTCTTT. Drawing the rest from reference TRBV25-1 and TRBJ1-1, the complete variable domain is EADIYQTPRYLVIGTGKKITLECSQTMGHDKMYWYQQDPGMELHLIHYSYGVNSTEKGDLSSESTVSRIRTEHFPLTLESARPSHTSQYLCASLRTEPSRSKKMNTEAFFGQGTRLTVV.

The rearrangement uses TRBV6-6 and TRBJ1-5; D is uncertain. CDR1 and CDR2 from the germline V gene are MNHNY and SVGAGI (reference sequence). Deletions cut 7 bases from V and 5 bases from J, with 21 bases between. The CDR3 is 16 amino acids. CDR3 sequence reads: CASKSAPWVFDQPQHF. DNA of the CDR3: TGTGCCAGCAAGTCGGCCCCATGGGTATTCGATCAGCCCCAGCATTTT.

The DNA for the CDR3 is TGTGCCAGCAGCTTGTCGGACAGGGGGACGGGAGAGACCCAGTACTTC. Its translation is CASSLSDRGTGETQYF. J is TRBJ2-1 and V is TRBV7-9; 10 bases align to TRBD1. The end of the DNA aligns better with TRBJ2-5, so the J call may be wrong. The CDR3 totals 16 residues. Germline values: CDR1 SEHNR, CDR2 FQNEAQ (reference sequence).

This clonotype was counted only a few times. The V and J genes are TRBV19 and TRBJ1-1; the D is unclear. This CDR3 spans 14 amino acids. Looked up from germline, CDR1 is LNHDA and CDR2 is SQIVND (reference sequence). Trimming removed 6 bases from V and 0 bases from J, with 11 bases in between. The CDR3 coding sequence is TGTGCCAGTAGCCCGACACTTATGAACACTGAAGCTTTCTTT. Its protein is CASSPTLMNTEAFF.

This clonotype was counted between two and nine times. V gene TRBV20-1 combines with J gene TRBJ2-3; D is unresolved. V shed 8 bases and J shed 0 bases, with 15 bases lying between them. The CDR3 loop spans 14 amino acids. In germline, CDR1 is DFQATT, CDR2 SNEGSKA (reference sequence). This chain's CDR3 is CSTTPKASTDTQYF. The CDR3 DNA reads TGCAGTACGACACCGAAGGCTAGCACAGATACGCAGTATTTT.

The genes are TRBV3-1 and TRBJ2-3; possible D gene TRBD2, 5 bases. The length of the CDR3 is 14 residues. V was pared by 1 base and J by 3 bases, with 8 bases between. The germline CDR1 and CDR2 sequences are LGHDT and YNNKEL (reference sequence). The chain's CDR3 is CASSQAAATDTQYF. The CDR3 nucleotides read TGTGCCAGCAGCCAAGCAGCGGCAACAGATACGCAGTATTTT.

The sample holds a few counts of this clonotype. The V gene is TRBV12-5, the J gene TRBJ1-2; D might be TRBD1 (5 bases). The V end was cut by 1 base, the J end by 2 bases, with 8 bases between. CDR1 and CDR2 (germline): LGHNT, FRNRAP. The CDR3 contains 14 residues. Here the CDR3 DNA reads TGTGCTAGTGGTTTGGGGGGCGAAAACTATGGCTACACCTTC. Its translation is CASGLGGENYGYTF.

The chain recombines TRBV11-3 with TRBJ1-1; D is ambiguous. The CDR3 contains 13 residues. Trimming removed 4 bases at V and 0 bases at J, with 6 bases between. CDR1 is SGHNT, CDR2 YENEEA, per germline. CDR3 sequence (DNA): TGTGCCAGCAGCTATCCAATGAACACTGAAGCTTTCTTT. As protein: CASSYPMNTEAFF.

The V gene is TRBV24-1, the J gene TRBJ2-7, with 10 bases lining up with TRBD2. The J call is in doubt because the DNA end fits TRBJ2-1 better. CDR1 is KGHDR and CDR2 is SFDVKD in the germline V gene. The CDR3 length is 18 residues. CDR3 coding DNA: TGTGCCACCAGTGATCCCCGGGGAGCGGGGGGGCCAGGGAGTGAGCAGTTCTTC. Protein sequence: CATSDPRGAGGPGSEQFF.

This clonotype came up a few times. No conserved phenylalanine or tryptophan is present at the end of the CDR3, so a read error is the likely explanation. The chain employs TRBV5-5 and TRBJ2-3, with TRBD2 as a possible D gene (5 bases). This CDR3 comprises 13 residues. The germline V gene has CDR1 SGHKS and CDR2 YYEKEE (reference sequence). The V end was cut by 3 bases, the J end by 6 bases, with 11 bases between. The CDR3 sequence: CASSSGLGDTQYL. The CDR3, as DNA: TGTGCCAGCAGCTCGGGGTTGGGTGATACGCAGTATCTT.

The chain joins TRBV29-1 to TRBJ1-1; the D is unclear. The germline V gene encodes CDR1 SQVTM and CDR2 ANQGSEA. The CDR3 extends over 14 amino acids. V shed 6 bases and J shed 4 bases, with 18 bases lying between them. The chain's CDR3 is CSVGSLSTGTEAFF. The CDR3 coding sequence is TGCAGCGTCGGTAGCCTTAGCACGGGCACTGAAGCTTTCTTT. Full variable domain (missing parts from reference TRBV29-1 and TRBJ1-1): SAVISQKPSRDICQRGTSLTIQCQVDSQVTMMFWYRQQPGQSLTLIATANQGSEATYESGFVIDKFPISRPNLTFSTLTVSNMSPEDSSIYLCSVGSLSTGTEAFFGQGTRLTVV.

This clonotype has more than one count but fewer than ten. The J gene is TRBJ2-1, the V gene TRBV20-1; D not certain. Matching the DNA end better, TRBJ2-7 makes the J call doubtful. The CDR3 contains 11 residues. Per germline, CDR1 DFQATT and CDR2 SNEGSKA (reference sequence). CDR3 sequence reads: CSARDKYEQYF. CDR3 DNA sequence: TGCAGTGCTAGAGACAAATACGAGCAGTACTTC.

The rearrangement uses TRBV4-3 and TRBJ2-3, with unresolved D. Trimming left V 1 base short and J 2 bases short, with 7 bases between. Per germline, CDR1 LGHNA and CDR2 YSLEER. The CDR3 has 14 residues. Here the CDR3 DNA reads TGCGCCAGCAGCCAAGGCCTGCACACAGATACGCAGTATTTT. It codes for CASSQGLHTDTQYF.

The chain has TRBV29-1 and TRBJ2-5; 8 bases are a match to TRBD2. The CDR3 runs 13 residues. The V gene end was trimmed by 7 bases and the J gene end by 4 bases; junction bases not matched to a gene: 8. From germline, CDR1 is SQVTM and CDR2 ANQGSEA. The CDR3 here is CSAAGGGGETQYF. The CDR3 bases are TGCAGCGCCGCGGGAGGCGGAGGAGAGACCCAGTACTTC.

This chain uses TRBV6-5 with TRBJ1-4, with 7 bases fitting TRBD1. The germline CDR1 and CDR2 sequences are MNHEY and SVGAGI. With 5 bases clipped from V and 8 bases from J, the junction kept 8 bases outside the gene matches. The CDR3 extends over 14 amino acids. In DNA form, the CDR3 reads TGTGCCAGCAGTCCCACGACAGGGCAAGAAAAACTGTTTTTT. It translates to CASSPTTGQEKLFF.

This chain joins TRBV10-3 and TRBJ1-1, with D unclear. Germline assignment: CDR1 ENHRY and CDR2 SYGVKD. Trimming removed 6 bases from V and 1 base from J, with 6 bases in between. The CDR3 runs to 12 residues. Here the CDR3 reads CAIRGANTEAFF. In DNA form, the CDR3 reads TGTGCCATCAGGGGAGCGAACACTGAAGCTTTCTTT.

The chain links TRBV7-2 to TRBJ1-2; 7 nucleotides match TRBD1. The CDR3 is made up of 19 amino acids. The V gene end was trimmed by 3 bases and the J gene end by 2 bases; junction bases not matched to a gene: 18. Germline V gene sequence: CDR1 SGHTA, CDR2 FQGNSA. CDR3 sequence reads: CASSFYNYRNDRANYGYTF. Here the CDR3 DNA reads TGTGCCAGCAGCTTTTATAACTATCGAAACGACAGGGCCAACTATGGCTACACCTTC.

This clonotype occurred a few times. The chain couples TRBV28 to TRBJ2-1, with a weak D call TRBD2 (6 bases). The end of the DNA aligns better with TRBJ2-7, so the J call may be wrong. Per the germline V gene, CDR1 is MDHEN and CDR2 is SYDVKM. The CDR3 length is 16 residues. The CDR3 DNA reads TGTGCCAGCAGTTCATCGGGACTCCCCAGGTCCTACGAGCAGTACTTC. Translating gives CASSSSGLPRSYEQYF.

The chain joins TRBV7-2 to TRBJ1-1; D unclear. V gave up 1 base and J gave up 0 bases, with 15 bases separating them. This CDR3 spans 17 amino acids. CDR1 SGHTA and CDR2 FQGNSA come from the germline V gene. The CDR3 loop reads CASSLEVVLVVNTEAFF. CDR3 DNA: TGTGCCAGCAGCTTAGAGGTGGTCTTGGTAGTGAACACTGAAGCTTTCTTT.

This clonotype was counted a few times. This sequence joins TRBV29-1 and TRBJ2-1; maybe TRBD1 (5 bases). V was pared by 3 bases and J by 1 base, with 7 bases between. The CDR3 covers 13 residues. Germline V gives CDR1 SQVTM, CDR2 ANQGSEA. The CDR3 DNA sequence: TGCAGCGTTGAGGGGCTATCCTACAATGAGCAGTTCTTC. Protein product: CSVEGLSYNEQFF.

The J gene is TRBJ2-5, the V gene TRBV3-1; the D is unclear. The end of the DNA is better explained by TRBJ2-7, so the J call may be wrong. Germline lookup yields CDR1 LGHDT and CDR2 YNNKEL (reference sequence). The CDR3 runs 12 residues. This chain's CDR3 is CASSQDFREQYF. The CDR3 region has the DNA TGTGCCAGCAGCCAAGATTTTCGCGAGCAGTACTTC.